Each of the 29 T cell receptor beta chains below was sequenced from the same sample in a study of T-cell reconstitution after alpha-beta-depleted transplantation in children. A TCRbeta library incorporating unique molecular identifiers was prepared. TCRdb processed the PCR reads anew with MiXCR; each CDR3 protein has one entry. The sample has almost 500,000 distinct CDR3 sequences, approximately 12% seen once. The sequencing here drew on PBMCs from the stem cell graft donor, taken from the stem cell graft. These TCRs come from a human donor who donated a stem cell graft to a child with combined immunodeficiency.

The chain combines TRBV7-9 with TRBJ2-7; D is uncertain. CDR3 length: 15 residues. CDR1 and CDR2 from the germline V gene are SEHNR and FQNEAQ (reference sequence). The V and J ends lost 6 bases and 0 bases respectively, with 15 bases between them. For the CDR3, the DNA is TGTGCCAGCAGACGATTCCCCACTCCCTCCTACGAGCAGTACTTC. Its translation is CASRRFPTPSYEQYF.

This clonotype was counted many times. V and J are TRBV12-3 or TRBV12-4 and TRBJ2-7, with TRBD2 identical over 14 bases. The V segment lost 5 bases and the J segment 3 bases; nucleotides outside the gene matches: 12. CDR3 length equals 18 residues. The CDR3 region is CASSPRPGLAGAYYEQYF. CDR3 nucleotides: TGTGCCAGCAGTCCGCGGCCGGGACTAGCGGGGGCCTACTACGAGCAGTACTTC.

This clonotype was observed at least ten times. This chain uses TRBV29-1 with TRBJ2-7; 8 bases agree with TRBD2. The CDR3 extends over 13 amino acids. Germline CDR1 is SQVTM and CDR2 is ANQGSEA. The V and J ends lost 3 bases and 0 bases, in that order; junction bases with no gene match: 1. The CDR3 DNA reads as TGCAGCGTTGAGGCGGGAGGCTCCTACGAGCAGTACTTC. This gives the protein CSVEAGGSYEQYF.

In its sample, this clonotype was seen many times. V usage is TRBV5-5 and J usage is TRBJ2-2; D gene unclear. Germline V CDR1 and CDR2: SGHKS, YYEKEE (reference sequence). V dropped 4 bases and J dropped 5 bases, with 9 bases sitting between them. CDR3 size: 13 residues. The CDR3 DNA is TGTGCCAGCAGCGTGGATGTTACCGGGGAGCTGTTTTTT. Its protein is CASSVDVTGELFF.

The chain employs TRBV27 and TRBJ2-3; 9 positions match TRBD2. Looked up from germline, CDR1 is MNHEY and CDR2 is SMNVEV (reference sequence). V shed 1 base, J shed 6 bases, and the junction held 5 bases outside the gene matches. The CDR3 totals 15 residues. CDR3 in amino acids: CASSLFGTSFDTQYF. The CDR3 nucleotides are TGTGCCAGCAGTTTATTTGGGACTAGCTTCGATACGCAGTATTTT.

This clonotype was detected only a few times. The chain joins TRBV10-3 to TRBJ2-7; 14 bases line up with TRBD2. V shed 0 bases, J shed 6 bases, and the junction held 10 bases outside the gene matches. This CDR3 has 18 residues. The germline CDR1 and CDR2 sequences are ENHRY and SYGVKD. Here the CDR3 reads CAISESRTGTSGSGEQYF. The DNA of the CDR3 is TGTGCCATCAGTGAGTCTCGGACCGGGACTAGCGGGAGTGGCGAGCAGTACTTC.

This clonotype was seen many times. A junction boundary mismatches the germline segment, possibly from a read error. The chain carries TRBV5-1 and TRBJ2-7; TRBD1 aligns across 7 bases. The CDR3 covers 14 residues. The germline gives CDR1 SGHRS, CDR2 YFSETQ. CDR3 in amino acids: CASSFGTASYEQYF. DNA for the CDR3: TGTGCCAGCAGTTTCGGGACAGCTTCCTACGAGCAGTACTTC.

The chain uses TRBV7-2 and TRBJ1-2, with TRBD1 matching over 7 bases. V lost 0 bases to trimming and J lost 4 bases; unmatched junction nucleotides: 5. Germline CDR1 and CDR2: SGHTA and FQGNSA. The CDR3 loop spans 15 amino acids. DNA of the CDR3: TGTGCCAGCAGCTTAGCTAAGACAGGGTTCTATGGCTACACCTTC. Its protein is CASSLAKTGFYGYTF.

In this sample, this clonotype turned up many times. V and J are TRBV24-1 and TRBJ2-1; TRBD2 matches at 12 bases. V lost 9 bases to trimming and J lost 4 bases; unmatched junction nucleotides: 0. The length of the CDR3 is 13 residues. The germline V gene has CDR1 KGHDR and CDR2 SFDVKD. DNA for the CDR3: TGTGCCACCGGGACTAGCGGGTACAATGAGCAGTTCTTC. Protein product: CATGTSGYNEQFF.

The rearrangement uses TRBV5-6 and TRBJ2-1; 9 bases match TRBD1. Germline CDR1 is SGHDT and CDR2 is YYEEEE. The V and J ends lost 0 bases and 2 bases, in that order; junction bases with no gene match: 3. There are 16 residues in the CDR3. The DNA for the CDR3 is TGTGCCAGCAGCTTGGCGGGACAGGGTCCCTACAATGAGCAGTTCTTC. Protein sequence: CASSLAGQGPYNEQFF.

This sequence joins TRBV15 and TRBJ2-5, with TRBD2 matching over 10 bases. CDR1 LNHNV and CDR2 YYDKDF come from the germline V gene (reference sequence). This CDR3 region has 14 residues. Trimming removed 4 bases from V and 9 bases from J; junction bases left unmatched: 8. CDR3: CATSTGLAEMAQYF. For the CDR3, the DNA is TGTGCCACCAGCACCGGACTAGCGGAGATGGCCCAGTACTTC.

This clonotype occurred a few times. The V and J genes are TRBV24-1 and TRBJ2-7; possible D gene TRBD2, 6 bases. In germline, CDR1 is KGHDR, CDR2 SFDVKD. This CDR3 has 15 residues. V lost 3 bases, J lost 3 bases, and 14 bases lay in between. CDR3 coding DNA: TGTGCCACCAGTGATCGGGCTAGCGCAAACTACGAGCAGTACTTC. Translation: CATSDRASANYEQYF.

In its sample, this clonotype was seen many times. The chain is built from TRBV29-1 and TRBJ2-1; tentatively, D is TRBD2 (6 bases). The CDR3 has 14 amino acids. Looked up from germline, CDR1 is SQVTM and CDR2 is ANQGSEA. V lost 3 bases and J lost 1, with 10 bases in between. As DNA, the CDR3 is TGCAGCGTTGATGGAGGGCCTTCCTACAATGAGCAGTTCTTC. It translates to CSVDGGPSYNEQFF.

The CDR3 region is CASASAPGRVTDTQYF. In nucleotides, the CDR3 is TGTGCCAGCGCGAGCGCCCCGGGACGAGTTACAGATACGCAGTATTTT. The J gene is TRBJ2-3, the V gene TRBV3-1; either TRBD1 or TRBD2 may fit D (5 bases each). Between the trimmed V and J ends, which lost 8 bases and 3 bases, there was a span of 21 bases. Germline V gene lookup returns CDR1 LGHDT and CDR2 YNNKEL (reference sequence). The CDR3 extends over 16 amino acids.

This clonotype has a handful of counts. This chain uses TRBV7-8 with TRBJ2-1; tentatively, D is TRBD2 (6 bases). The V gene lost 3 bases and the J gene lost 5 bases, with 17 bases spanning the gap. Germline V gene sequence: CDR1 SGHVS, CDR2 FQNEAQ. This CDR3 comprises 16 residues. The CDR3 bases are TGTGCCAGCAGCTTGTTTGTCGGGAGAGGGAACAATGAGCAGTTCTTC. Translating gives CASSLFVGRGNNEQFF. Drawing the rest from reference TRBV7-8 and TRBJ2-1, the complete variable domain is GAGVSQSPRYKVAKRGQDVALRCDPISGHVSLFWYQQALGQGPEFLTYFQNEAQLDKSGLPSDRFFAERPEGSVSTLKIQRTQQEDSAVYLCASSLFVGRGNNEQFFGPGTRLTVL.

The chain links TRBV24-1 to TRBJ2-7; 7 nucleotides match TRBD2. CDR1 and CDR2 from the germline V gene are KGHDR and SFDVKD. The junction had 2 bases not matched to a gene; V was cut back by 0 bases and J by 7 bases. The length of the CDR3 is 13 residues. CDR3 bases: TGTGCCACCAGTGATTTGTACGGGAGGGAGCAGTACTTC. It translates to CATSDLYGREQYF.

The V and J genes are TRBV30 and TRBJ2-7, with D possibly matching TRBD1 (6 bases). The CDR3 runs 15 residues. Germline lookup yields CDR1 GTSNPN and CDR2 SVGIG (reference sequence). Trimming stripped 0 bases from V and 7 bases from J, with 19 bases between. This CDR3 reads CAWSVGTLDLEEQYF. CDR3 DNA: TGTGCCTGGAGTGTTGGGACACTGGACCTTGAAGAGCAGTACTTC.

This clonotype has ten or more counts. This chain uses TRBV12-3 or TRBV12-4 with TRBJ2-1; 8 bases align to TRBD2. The length of the CDR3 is 18 residues. V dropped 1 base and J dropped 1; count of bases not matched to a gene: 9. CDR3 in amino acids: CASSLGPGGPWSYNEQFF. The CDR3 nucleotides read TGTGCCAGCAGTTTAGGTCCGGGGGGGCCGTGGTCCTACAATGAGCAGTTCTTC.

The chain links TRBV5-5 to TRBJ2-1, with D perhaps TRBD2 (5 bases). Trimming took 4 bases from V and 9 from J, leaving 17 bases between them. The CDR3 is 14 residues long. Germline CDR1 reads SGHKS; CDR2 reads YYEKEE (reference sequence). The CDR3 DNA sequence: TGTGCCAGCAGCCCGGTGGAGGTTCAGGCTGAGCAGTTCTTC. It specifies CASSPVEVQAEQFF. Looking up the rest from reference TRBV5-5 and TRBJ2-1 gives the full variable domain: DAGVTQSPTHLIKTRGQQVTLRCSPISGHKSVSWYQQVLGQGPQFIFQYYEKEERGRGNFPDRFSARQFPNYSSELNVNALLLGDSALYLCASSPVEVQAEQFFGPGTRLTVL.

J is TRBJ2-2 and V is TRBV12-3 or TRBV12-4; the D gene is possibly TRBD2 (6 bases). This CDR3 is built from 16 residues. V lost 2 bases to trimming and J lost 6 bases, with 16 bases between them. DNA for the CDR3: TGTGCCAGCAGTTTATGGTGGGACTCCCCCCCCGGGGAGCTGTTTTTT. It encodes CASSLWWDSPPGELFF.

This clonotype was found many times. This chain connects TRBV7-2 to TRBJ2-3; possibly TRBD2 for D (6 bases). The CDR3 length is 14 residues. Germline V lookup: CDR1 SGHTA, CDR2 FQGNSA. Trimming shortened V by 2 bases and J by 6 bases, and 12 bases separated the two germline ends. The DNA for the CDR3 is TGTGCCAGCAGCTTATCACTAGCAAGGGATACGCAGTATTTT. It specifies CASSLSLARDTQYF.

This clonotype was seen more than once but under ten times. This chain links TRBV12-3 or TRBV12-4 with TRBJ1-6, with TRBD1 as a possible D gene (5 bases). This CDR3 is built from 14 residues. The V gene lost 4 bases and the J gene lost 9 bases, with 13 bases spanning the gap. CDR3 nucleotides: TGTGCCAGCAGTTGGGGAGGGGTCGGTTCACCCCTCCACTTT. Translation: CASSWGGVGSPLHF.

In its sample, this clonotype was seen many times. The chain combines TRBV6-6 with TRBJ2-2; D unresolved. The germline CDR1 and CDR2 sequences are MNHNY and SVGAGI (reference sequence). V shed 2 bases and J shed 3 bases, with 1 base lying between them. This CDR3 contains 12 residues. CDR3 residues: CASSYDTGELFF. CDR3 nucleotide sequence: TGTGCCAGCAGTTACGACACCGGGGAGCTGTTTTTT.

This clonotype occurred a few times. The chain is built from TRBV12-3 or TRBV12-4 and TRBJ2-7; 9 bases align to TRBD1. CDR3 size: 15 residues. V lost 1 base and J lost 2; bases outside the gene matches: 3. The CDR3 is CASSLVNRGPYEQYF. CDR3 DNA: TGTGCCAGCAGTTTAGTTAACAGGGGGCCCTACGAGCAGTACTTC.

The gene calls are TRBV20-1 and TRBJ2-1; D is possibly TRBD2 (6 bases). V was pared by 4 bases and J by 1 base, with 14 bases between. Germline CDR1 DFQATT, CDR2 SNEGSKA (reference sequence). This CDR3 has 15 residues. The CDR3 protein is CSATAEGLSYNEQFF. The CDR3 region has the DNA TGCAGTGCTACAGCGGAGGGCCTGTCCTACAATGAGCAGTTCTTC.

The genes are TRBV29-1 and TRBJ2-1, with D maybe TRBD2 (5 bases). Germline lookup yields CDR1 SQVTM and CDR2 ANQGSEA. The CDR3 extends over 12 amino acids. V shed 5 bases and J shed 10 bases, with 15 bases lying between them. CDR3 coding DNA: TGCAGCGTTATTGGAGCGGCGAAAGAGCAGTTCTTC. Translation: CSVIGAAKEQFF.

This clonotype has a handful of counts. J is TRBJ2-6 and V is TRBV7-7; D call uncertain. Germline CDR1 reads SSHAT; CDR2 reads FNYEAQ (reference sequence). The CDR3 contains 12 residues. The V end lost 5 bases, the J end lost 5 bases, and 4 bases lay between the germline ends. The CDR3 DNA follows: TGTGCCAGCAGCCCCCGGGCCAACGTCCTGACTTTC. Translated, it gives CASSPRANVLTF.

The V gene is TRBV4-3, the J gene TRBJ2-7, with 11 bases matching TRBD2. The CDR3 covers 16 residues. CDR1 is LGHNA, CDR2 YSLEER, per germline. V was clipped by 0 bases and J by 2 bases; unmatched bases: 3. The CDR3, as DNA: TGCGCCAGCAGCCAAGAACTAGCGGGGGAAGCCTACGAGCAGTACTTC. Its protein is CASSQELAGEAYEQYF.

Many counts were recorded for this clonotype. This sequence joins TRBV12-3 or TRBV12-4 and TRBJ2-5; unclear D gene. V was shortened by 6 bases and J by 2 bases, with 13 bases between the two germline ends. The CDR3 is 14 amino acids. The CDR3: CASRKSSVQETQYF. The CDR3 DNA sequence: TGTGCCAGCAGAAAGTCGTCGGTACAAGAGACCCAGTACTTC.